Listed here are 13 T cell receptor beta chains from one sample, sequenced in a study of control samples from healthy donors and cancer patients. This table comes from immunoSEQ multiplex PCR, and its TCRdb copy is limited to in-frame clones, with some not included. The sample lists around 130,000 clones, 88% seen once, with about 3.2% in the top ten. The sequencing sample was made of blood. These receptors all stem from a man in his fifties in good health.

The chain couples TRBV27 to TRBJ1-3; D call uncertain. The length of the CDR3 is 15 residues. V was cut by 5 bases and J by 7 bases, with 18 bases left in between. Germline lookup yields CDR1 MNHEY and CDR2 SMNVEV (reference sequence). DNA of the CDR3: TGTGCCAGCAGTCCACTGTACGAGCGAGGTAACACCATATATTTT. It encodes CASSPLYERGNTIYF.

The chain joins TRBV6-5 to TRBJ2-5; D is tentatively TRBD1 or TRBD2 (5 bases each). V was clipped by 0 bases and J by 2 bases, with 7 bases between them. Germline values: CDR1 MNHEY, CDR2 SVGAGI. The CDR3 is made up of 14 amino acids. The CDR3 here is CASSYSGAQETQYF. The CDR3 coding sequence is TGTGCCAGCAGTTACTCCGGGGCTCAAGAGACCCAGTACTTC.

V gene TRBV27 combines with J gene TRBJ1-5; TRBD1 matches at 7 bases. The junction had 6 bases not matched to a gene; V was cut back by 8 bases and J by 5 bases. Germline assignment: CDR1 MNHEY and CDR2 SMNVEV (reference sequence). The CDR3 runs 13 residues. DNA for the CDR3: TGTGCCAGCCGGGCTACAGGGGATCAGCCCCAGCATTTT. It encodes CASRATGDQPQHF.

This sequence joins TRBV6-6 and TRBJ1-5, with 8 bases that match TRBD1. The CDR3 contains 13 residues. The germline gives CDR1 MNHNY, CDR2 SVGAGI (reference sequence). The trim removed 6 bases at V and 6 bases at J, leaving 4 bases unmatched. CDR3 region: CASRDRGGQPQHF. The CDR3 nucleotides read TGTGCCAGCAGAGACAGGGGAGGTCAGCCCCAGCATTTT.

The CDR3 nucleotides are TGTGCTAGCCAAAGAGGGTGGGGCGCTGAAGCTTTCTTT. Translation: CASQRGWGAEAFF. The V and J genes are TRBV12-5 and TRBJ1-1, with a weak D call TRBD1 (5 bases). The germline V gene has CDR1 LGHNT and CDR2 FRNRAP. The CDR3 has 13 residues. V was clipped by 9 bases and J by 6 bases, with 17 bases between them.

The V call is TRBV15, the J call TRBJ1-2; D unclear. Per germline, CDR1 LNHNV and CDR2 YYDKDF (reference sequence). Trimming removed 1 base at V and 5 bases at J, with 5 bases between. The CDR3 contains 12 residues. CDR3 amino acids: CATSRVGYGYTF. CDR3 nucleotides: TGTGCCACCAGCAGAGTGGGGTATGGCTACACCTTC.

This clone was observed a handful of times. The CDR3 protein is CSVEETGTLYEQYF. CDR3 in DNA: TGCAGCGTTGAGGAGACAGGGACCCTCTACGAGCAGTACTTC. The chain couples TRBV29-1 to TRBJ2-7; 7 bases are a match to TRBD1. The CDR3 has 14 residues. V trimming: 3 bases; J trimming: 3 bases; junction bases outside the gene matches: 8. Germline CDR1 SQVTM, CDR2 ANQGSEA.

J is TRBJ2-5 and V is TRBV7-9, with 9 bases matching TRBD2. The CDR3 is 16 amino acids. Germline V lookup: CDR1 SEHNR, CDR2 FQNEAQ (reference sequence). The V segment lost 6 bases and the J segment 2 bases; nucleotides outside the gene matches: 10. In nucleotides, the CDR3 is TGTGCCAGCAGTAATAGGGGTCTAGCGGGGCAAGAGACCCAGTACTTC. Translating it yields CASSNRGLAGQETQYF.

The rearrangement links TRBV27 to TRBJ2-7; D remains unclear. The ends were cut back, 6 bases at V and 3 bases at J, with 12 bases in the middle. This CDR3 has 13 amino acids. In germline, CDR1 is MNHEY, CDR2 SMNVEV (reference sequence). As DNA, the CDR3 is TGTGCCAGCAGCTATCAGACTGACTACGAGCAGTACTTC. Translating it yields CASSYQTDYEQYF.

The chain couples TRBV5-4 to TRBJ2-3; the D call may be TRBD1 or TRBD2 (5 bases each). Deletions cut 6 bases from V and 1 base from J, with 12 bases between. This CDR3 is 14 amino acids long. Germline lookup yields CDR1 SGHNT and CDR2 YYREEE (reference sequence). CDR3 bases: TGTGCCAGCAACATTGGGGGTGGCACAGATACGCAGTATTTT. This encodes CASNIGGGTDTQYF.

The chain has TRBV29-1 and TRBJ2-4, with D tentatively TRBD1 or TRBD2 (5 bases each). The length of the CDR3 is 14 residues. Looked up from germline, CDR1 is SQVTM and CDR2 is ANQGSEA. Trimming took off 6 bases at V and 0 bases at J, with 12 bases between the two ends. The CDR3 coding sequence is TGCAGCGTAGAGGGACGGCTAGCCAAAAACATTCAGTACTTC. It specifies CSVEGRLAKNIQYF. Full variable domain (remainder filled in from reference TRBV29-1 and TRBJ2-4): SAVISQKPSRDICQRGTSLTIQCQVDSQVTMMFWYRQQPGQSLTLIATANQGSEATYESGFVIDKFPISRPNLTFSTLTVSNMSPEDSSIYLCSVEGRLAKNIQYFGAGTRLSVL.

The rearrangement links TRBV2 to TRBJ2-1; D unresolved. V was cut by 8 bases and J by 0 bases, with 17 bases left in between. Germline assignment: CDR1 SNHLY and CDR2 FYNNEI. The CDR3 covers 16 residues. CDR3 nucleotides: TGTGCCAGCGATAAGGACGGCCGATTCTCCTACAATGAGCAGTTCTTC. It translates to CASDKDGRFSYNEQFF.

This CDR3 reads CASSYETTYEQYF. The CDR3 region has the DNA TGTGCCAGCAGTTACGAGACTACCTACGAGCAGTACTTC. This chain joins TRBV6-6 and TRBJ2-7; a weak D match, TRBD2 (5 bases). The germline V and J ends were trimmed by 2 bases and 2 bases, with 7 bases remaining between them. This CDR3 has 13 residues. Germline V gene sequence: CDR1 MNHNY, CDR2 SVGAGI (reference sequence).